The clone carrying this T cell receptor beta chain was counted only a few times. Its matching antigen is unknown. The V end was cut by 7 bases, the J end by 6 bases, with 22 bases between. Germline CDR1 reads SEHNR; CDR2 reads FQNEAQ (reference sequence). The CDR3 runs 15 residues. The data are from a study of cytomegalovirus exposure and HLA in healthy donors. General observations from the study: Versus the roughly 700-donor mean, an Asian-associated ancestry cluster reportedly showed fewer N-insertions in a later analysis. Most observed TCR sequences were rare, whereas some public TCRs were detected in many donors.

Researchers ran the PCR with 60 Vbeta and 13 Jbeta primers. Profiling relied on immunoSEQ multiplex PCR, and the TCRdb table lists in-frame clones only, not all of them. The sample contains over 80,000 clones, approximately 71% of which appear only once. The receptor was isolated from a woman aged 18-29 years in good health and CMV-seropositive. Sequenced material: PBMCs. V is TRBV7-9 and J is TRBJ2-7, with D perhaps matching TRBD1 (5 bases). This chain's CDR3 is CASKPLGQGSGEQYF. As DNA, the CDR3 is TGTGCCAGCAAACCATTGGGGCAGGGAAGTGGCGAGCAGTACTTC.